One sample yielded the 32 T cell receptor beta chains listed below, sequenced in a study of control samples from healthy donors and cancer patients. The data were produced by immunoSEQ multiplex PCR, yet TCRdb's version contains in-frame clones alone and is incomplete. The profile shows some 130,000 clones, about 90% of them singletons. Sequenced material: blood. The receptors here all came from a woman in her forties or fifties in good health.

The genes are TRBV19 and TRBJ2-2; D call uncertain. CDR3 size: 17 residues. The V gene's germline CDR1 is LNHDA and CDR2 SQIVND (reference sequence). Trimming took 4 bases from V and 0 from J, leaving 15 bases between them. CDR3 protein: CASSTRRALANTGELFF. DNA for the CDR3: TGTGCCAGTAGTACCAGACGTGCCCTCGCGAACACCGGGGAGCTGTTTTTT.

The V and J genes are TRBV7-2 and TRBJ1-6; TRBD1 is a possible D gene (6 bases). The germline CDR1 and CDR2 sequences are SGHTA and FQGNSA. CDR3 length equals 14 residues. Trimming took off 3 bases at V and 6 bases at J, with 9 bases between the two ends. The CDR3 nucleotides read TGTGCCAGCAGCTTTACAGGGTTTAATTCACCCCTCCACTTT. It specifies CASSFTGFNSPLHF.

This chain connects TRBV7-8 to TRBJ1-2; 9 bases map to TRBD1. CDR1 and CDR2 (germline): SGHVS, FQNEAQ. J gave up 7 bases and V 2 bases, and 5 bases lay outside the gene matches. The CDR3 runs 14 residues. CDR3: CASSLTGGLTGYTF. CDR3 DNA sequence: TGTGCCAGCAGCTTAACAGGGGGCCTGACTGGCTACACCTTC.

The gene calls are TRBV7-2 and TRBJ2-2; D is ambiguous. The CDR3 has 12 amino acids. Germline-derived CDR1 and CDR2 are SGHTA and FQGNSA. Trimming took 2 bases from V and 4 from J, leaving 2 bases between them. Here the CDR3 DNA reads TGTGCCAGCAGCTTAATCACCGGGGAGCTGTTTTTT. Protein sequence: CASSLITGELFF.

This chain joins TRBV9 and TRBJ2-7, with D perhaps matching TRBD2 (6 bases). Deletions cut 3 bases from V and 1 base from J, with 11 bases between. Germline values: CDR1 SGDLS, CDR2 YYNGEE. The CDR3 length is 14 residues. The CDR3 region is CASSAPGESYEQYF. CDR3 DNA sequence: TGTGCCAGCAGCGCCCCGGGAGAATCCTACGAGCAGTACTTC.

The CDR3 nucleotides read TGTGCCAGCAGTACGGACGCCTACAATGAGCAGTTCTTC. Translating gives CASSTDAYNEQFF. V is TRBV27 and J is TRBJ2-1; D not resolved. CDR1 and CDR2 from the germline V gene are MNHEY and SMNVEV (reference sequence). V lost 5 bases, J lost 2 bases, and 7 bases lay in between. The CDR3 has 13 amino acids.

This sequence joins TRBV3-1 (or the pseudogene TRBV3-2) and TRBJ1-2, with D perhaps TRBD1 (5 bases). V lost 4 bases to trimming and J lost 7 bases, with 19 bases between them. Germline-derived CDR1 and CDR2 are LGHDT and YNNKEL (reference sequence). The CDR3 extends over 15 amino acids. The CDR3 nucleotides are TGTGCCAGCAGCCCTCCGGGGCCGGGCAGAGGTGGCTACACCTTC. Translation gives CASSPPGPGRGGYTF.

This chain links TRBV10-3 with TRBJ1-1; TRBD1 agrees at 10 bases. With V trimmed by 2 bases and J by 5 bases, 2 bases remained unmatched. The CDR3 consists of 14 residues. Germline values: CDR1 ENHRY, CDR2 SYGVKD. The CDR3 sequence: CAISERTGGTEAFF. The CDR3 nucleotides are TGTGCCATCAGTGAGCGGACAGGGGGTACTGAAGCTTTCTTT.

This chain links TRBV5-1 with TRBJ1-1, with TRBD1 as a possible D gene (6 bases). Germline CDR1 SGHRS, CDR2 YFSETQ. This CDR3 region has 16 residues. The germline V and J ends were trimmed by 0 bases and 4 bases, with 16 bases remaining between them. The CDR3 DNA sequence: TGCGCCAGCAGCTTGGGATGGGGGGCGCTTATCACTGAAGCTTTCTTT. This gives the protein CASSLGWGALITEAFF.

The V and J genes are TRBV25-1 and TRBJ2-2; D is tentatively TRBD1 or TRBD2 (6 bases each). The CDR3 runs to 16 residues. Looked up from germline, CDR1 is MGHDK and CDR2 is SYGVNS. Trimming pared 4 bases from V and 4 bases from J, leaving 16 bases between. The DNA of the CDR3 is TGTGCCAGCAGTGGGGGGGCCCGAGCGGGCACCGGGGAGCTGTTTTTT. Encoded protein: CASSGGARAGTGELFF.

This chain connects TRBV30 to TRBJ2-1, with TRBD2 matching 9 bases. The CDR3 contains 16 residues. Trimming at V came to 3 bases and at J to 7 bases, leaving 13 bases not matched to a gene. CDR1 is GTSNPN and CDR2 is SVGIG in the germline V gene (reference sequence). CDR3 region: CAWSASTSGRWNEQFF. CDR3 nucleotides: TGTGCCTGGAGCGCCTCTACTAGCGGGCGTTGGAATGAGCAGTTCTTC.

This clone was recorded once. Relative to the germline gene, one junction end is altered; a read error may explain this. V gene TRBV19 combines with J gene TRBJ2-2; 7 bases map to TRBD1. Germline V gives CDR1 LNHDA, CDR2 SQIVND (reference sequence). This CDR3 comprises 11 residues. The chain's CDR3 is CACRGRGELFF. Here the CDR3 DNA reads TGTGCCTGTAGGGGGCGCGGGGAGCTGTTTTTT.

This clone was picked up one time. The chain employs TRBV11-2 and TRBJ1-2; a weak D match, TRBD1 (6 bases). The germline V gene has CDR1 SGHAT and CDR2 FQNNGV. V lost 2 bases and J 3 bases, leaving 13 bases between the germline ends. CDR3 length: 15 residues. DNA of the CDR3: TGTGCCAGCAGCTTAAGGCAGGGGTTGGACTATGGCTACACCTTC. This sequence encodes CASSLRQGLDYGYTF.

The chain recombines TRBV12-3 or TRBV12-4 with TRBJ1-2; 7 nucleotides agree with TRBD1. Trimming at V came to 4 bases and at J to 7 bases, leaving 3 bases not matched to a gene. The CDR3 has 12 amino acids. Written as DNA, the CDR3 is TGTGCCAGCAGTTCACAGGGGACTGGCTACACCTTC. This translates into CASSSQGTGYTF.

The table lists this clone with a count of one. The J gene is TRBJ1-6, the V gene TRBV9; no clear D. Trimming cost V 4 bases and J 5 bases, with 13 bases left between them. The CDR3 is 15 amino acids. The germline V gene has CDR1 SGDLS and CDR2 YYNGEE. The CDR3 region is CASSPRAGDNSPLHF. The DNA for the CDR3 is TGTGCCAGCAGCCCCCGAGCCGGGGATAATTCACCCCTCCACTTT.

The V call is TRBV19, the J call TRBJ1-2, with D unclear. V was shortened by 3 bases and J by 8 bases, with 10 bases between the two germline ends. CDR3 length: 12 amino acids. The germline gives CDR1 LNHDA, CDR2 SQIVND (reference sequence). The CDR3: CASSIWGGGYTF. The CDR3 DNA reads as TGTGCCAGTAGTATTTGGGGAGGCGGCTACACCTTC.

This clone has just one count. This specimen includes other DNA sequences encoding the same CDR3. The chain combines TRBV18 with TRBJ1-4; no clear D gene. Trimming took off 0 bases at V and 7 bases at J, with 3 bases between the two ends. The CDR3 totals 12 residues. Germline lookup yields CDR1 KGHSH and CDR2 LQKENI. CDR3 amino acids: CASSPPGEKLFF. CDR3 DNA: TGTGCCAGCTCACCACCGGGTGAAAAACTGTTTTTT.

In nucleotides, the CDR3 is TGTGCCAGTCGTTTGGGGAGAGAGACCCAGTACTTC. This translates into CASRLGRETQYF. This chain connects TRBV2 to TRBJ2-5; tentative D call: TRBD2 (5 bases). The CDR3 has 12 amino acids. CDR1 is SNHLY and CDR2 is FYNNEI in the germline V gene. Trimming took off 9 bases at V and 4 bases at J, with 12 bases between the two ends.

The chain is built from TRBV7-9 and TRBJ1-4, with D uncertain. The CDR3 spans 14 residues. Germline assignment: CDR1 SEHNR and CDR2 FQNEAQ (reference sequence). V lost 1 base and J lost 6, with 9 bases in between. This chain's CDR3 is CASSLGTADEKLFF. DNA for the CDR3: TGTGCCAGCAGCTTAGGGACGGCAGATGAAAAACTGTTTTTT.

The chain links TRBV19 to TRBJ1-5; no firm D call. The CDR3 is 13 amino acids. From germline, CDR1 is LNHDA and CDR2 SQIVND (reference sequence). Trimming removed 8 bases at V and 7 bases at J, with 15 bases between. CDR3 sequence (DNA): TGTGCCAGTGGTGATAGGGAAGGGCAGCCCCAGCATTTT. As protein: CASGDREGQPQHF.

About this clone: The sample contains more than one DNA sequence encoding this CDR3. The genes are TRBV28 and TRBJ2-1; no clear D gene. CDR3 length equals 11 residues. Trimming shortened V by 1 base and J by 8 bases, and 3 bases separated the two germline ends. CDR1 MDHEN and CDR2 SYDVKM come from the germline V gene. As DNA, the CDR3 is TGTGCCAGCAGTTTATCGTATGAGCAGTTCTTC. Amino acids: CASSLSYEQFF. Looking up the rest from reference TRBV28 and TRBJ2-1 gives the full variable domain: DVKVTQSSRYLVKRTGEKVFLECVQDMDHENMFWYRQDPGLGLRLIYFSYDVKMKEKGDIPEGYSVSREKKERFSLILESASTNQTSMYLCASSLSYEQFFGPGTRLTVL.

The chain is built from TRBV5-6 and TRBJ1-2; weak D call: TRBD1 (6 bases). Germline V gene lookup returns CDR1 SGHDT and CDR2 YYEEEE. V was clipped by 0 bases and J by 2 bases, with 17 bases between them. CDR3 length: 17 amino acids. The DNA for the CDR3 is TGTGCCAGCAGCTTGGACCGCGTTGTAGGACAGAACTATGGCTACACCTTC. Protein sequence: CASSLDRVVGQNYGYTF. The full variable domain, rest sourced from reference TRBV5-6 and TRBJ1-2, is DAGVTQSPTHLIKTRGQQVTLRCSPKSGHDTVSWYQQALGQGPQFIFQYYEEEERQRGNFPDRFSGHQFPNYSSELNVNALLLGDSALYLCASSLDRVVGQNYGYTFGSGTRLTVV.

The V and J genes are TRBV2 and TRBJ1-3; D is perhaps TRBD1 (6 bases). CDR3 size: 14 residues. V was shortened by 4 bases and J by 4 bases, with 11 bases between the two germline ends. The germline gives CDR1 SNHLY, CDR2 FYNNEI. The chain's CDR3 is CASSVRGNGNTIYF. The CDR3 DNA is TGTGCCAGCAGTGTCAGGGGAAACGGAAACACCATATATTTT.

This chain links TRBV7-2 with TRBJ1-2, with 8 bases matching TRBD1. CDR3 length: 14 residues. The junction had 4 bases not matched to a gene; V was cut back by 3 bases and J by 4 bases. The V gene's germline CDR1 is SGHTA and CDR2 FQGNSA. The CDR3 bases are TGTGCCAGCAGCTTCAAACAGGGGGGCTATGGCTACACCTTC. It translates to CASSFKQGGYGYTF.

The chain employs TRBV19 and TRBJ1-3; D not resolved. V was trimmed by 4 bases and J by 0 bases, leaving 4 bases between them. Germline CDR1 is LNHDA and CDR2 is SQIVND (reference sequence). CDR3 length: 13 residues. The CDR3 DNA sequence: TGTGCCAGTAGTACCCACTCTGGAAACACCATATATTTT. Its protein is CASSTHSGNTIYF.

V usage is TRBV19 and J usage is TRBJ2-5; D is possibly TRBD1 (6 bases). The CDR3 has 16 amino acids. The germline V gene has CDR1 LNHDA and CDR2 SQIVND (reference sequence). The V end was cut by 5 bases, the J end by 1 base, with 17 bases between. DNA for the CDR3: TGTGCCAGTAGTTCAAACATCGACAGGTTCCAAGAGACCCAGTACTTC. Amino acid sequence: CASSSNIDRFQETQYF.

The CDR3: CASSPTVGSYEQYF. In DNA, the CDR3 is TGTGCCAGCAGCCCAACGGTAGGCTCCTACGAGCAGTACTTC. The rearrangement joins TRBV11-2 to TRBJ2-7; D not resolved. Trimming cost V 5 bases and J 0 bases, with 11 bases left between them. The CDR3 contains 14 residues. In germline, CDR1 is SGHAT, CDR2 FQNNGV.

The V and J genes are TRBV5-1 and TRBJ1-6; TRBD1 might be the D (5 bases). CDR3 size: 19 residues. Germline values: CDR1 SGHRS, CDR2 YFSETQ. The ends were cut back, 4 bases at V and 0 bases at J, with 20 bases in the middle. The DNA for the CDR3 is TGCGCCAGCAGCACTGGGGACGGCCGAATTAGCTCCTATAATTCACCCCTCCACTTT. Its translation: CASSTGDGRISSYNSPLHF.

A single count supports this clone. The V gene is TRBV6-5, the J gene TRBJ2-3; D unresolved. The CDR3 runs to 12 residues. Trimming shortened V by 0 bases and J by 5 bases, and 3 bases separated the two germline ends. Germline V gene sequence: CDR1 MNHEY, CDR2 SVGAGI. The CDR3 DNA reads as TGTGCCAGCAGTTACTCAGGAGATACGCAGTATTTT. This encodes CASSYSGDTQYF.

The chain combines TRBV19 with TRBJ1-4; TRBD1 agrees at 9 bases. The CDR3 is 15 residues long. V dropped 5 bases and J dropped 7; count of bases not matched to a gene: 8. Germline V CDR1 and CDR2: LNHDA, SQIVND (reference sequence). The CDR3 is CASSRGTGSPEKLFF. The CDR3, as DNA: TGTGCCAGTAGTCGCGGGACAGGGTCTCCTGAAAAACTGTTTTTT.

The J gene is TRBJ2-1, the V gene TRBV24-1, with 7 bases identical to TRBD2. The V gene end was trimmed by 3 bases and the J gene end by 9 bases; junction bases not matched to a gene: 16. Germline V gives CDR1 KGHDR, CDR2 SFDVKD. The CDR3 sequence is 17 residues long. CDR3 in amino acids: CATSDNVGGPLNGEQFF. Written as DNA, the CDR3 is TGTGCCACCAGTGATAATGTGGGAGGGCCACTCAATGGTGAGCAGTTCTTC.

V is TRBV5-6 and J is TRBJ2-1; no reliable D call. Trimming stripped 2 bases from V and 5 bases from J, with 14 bases between. From germline, CDR1 is SGHDT and CDR2 YYEEEE. The CDR3 has 15 amino acids. DNA for the CDR3: TGTGCCAGCAGCTTTATCCGGGTTAGGGACAATGAGCAGTTCTTC. Translated: CASSFIRVRDNEQFF. Combining the CDR3 with reference TRBV5-6 and TRBJ2-1 gives the whole variable domain DAGVTQSPTHLIKTRGQQVTLRCSPKSGHDTVSWYQQALGQGPQFIFQYYEEEERQRGNFPDRFSGHQFPNYSSELNVNALLLGDSALYLCASSFIRVRDNEQFFGPGTRLTVL.